The 18 T cell receptor beta chains reported below all come from one sample, sequenced in a study of T cell responses to AZD1222 COVID-19 vaccine. The data were produced by immunoSEQ multiplex PCR, yet TCRdb's version contains in-frame clones alone and is incomplete. The sample lists under 150,000 clones; almost 95% were seen once. The sequencing used peripheral blood, collected 28 days after the second AZD1222 dose. These TCRs come from an adult who received the AZD1222 COVID-19 vaccine.

The chain combines TRBV11-2 with TRBJ1-2, with D tentatively TRBD1 (5 bases). V was trimmed by 5 bases and J by 4 bases, leaving 17 bases between them. Germline assignment: CDR1 SGHAT and CDR2 FQNNGV. The CDR3 consists of 15 residues. The CDR3 region has the DNA TGTGCCAGCAGCCCTTTAGGGACGGATTTCTATGGCTACACCTTC. This codes for CASSPLGTDFYGYTF.

V and J are TRBV5-8 and TRBJ1-5; a possible D gene is TRBD1 (5 bases). Germline loops: CDR1 SGHTS, CDR2 YDEGEE. This CDR3 is built from 15 residues. V lost 1 base to trimming and J lost 3 bases, with 11 bases between them. The CDR3 loop reads CASSLRGNFNQPQHF. The CDR3 DNA reads TGTGCCAGCAGCTTGAGGGGAAATTTCAATCAGCCCCAGCATTTT.

The J gene is TRBJ2-1, the V gene TRBV28; the D is unclear. Trimming stripped 4 bases from V and 3 bases from J, with 10 bases between. There are 14 residues in the CDR3. The germline CDR1 and CDR2 sequences are MDHEN and SYDVKM. The CDR3 sequence is CASSSPSNYNEQFF. The CDR3 DNA is TGTGCCAGCAGTTCCCCCTCCAACTACAATGAGCAGTTCTTC.

The chain has TRBV11-2 and TRBJ2-7; D unresolved. The V end lost 1 base, the J end lost 2 bases, and 3 bases lay between the germline ends. CDR3 length: 12 residues. CDR1 and CDR2 from the germline V gene are SGHAT and FQNNGV. Here the CDR3 DNA reads TGTGCCAGCAGCTTAGCTCCCTACGAGCAGTACTTC. It is translated as CASSLAPYEQYF.

The chain links TRBV7-2 to TRBJ2-3, with 13 bases lining up with TRBD2. The germline CDR1 and CDR2 sequences are SGHTA and FQGNSA. This CDR3 is 16 amino acids long. The V gene end was trimmed by 5 bases and the J gene end by 7 bases; junction bases not matched to a gene: 9. The CDR3 loop reads CASSPRTSGSGNTQYF. CDR3 bases: TGTGCCAGCAGCCCTCGGACTAGCGGGAGTGGTAATACGCAGTATTTT. The variable domain in full, with the rest retrieved from reference TRBV7-2 and TRBJ2-3, is GAGVSQSPSNKVTEKGKDVELRCDPISGHTALYWYRQSLGQGLEFLIYFQGNSAPDKSGLPSDRFSAERTGGSVSTLTIQRTQQEDSAVYLCASSPRTSGSGNTQYFGPGTRLTVL.

The V and J genes are TRBV5-1 and TRBJ2-1; TRBD1 aligns across 9 bases. After removal of 0 bases from V and 7 bases from J, the junction contained 8 bases not matched to a gene. The CDR3 contains 16 residues. Germline V lookup: CDR1 SGHRS, CDR2 YFSETQ. CDR3 coding DNA: TGCGCCAGCAGCTTGGGGGACAGGGACTACAAAAATGAGCAGTTCTTC. It codes for CASSLGDRDYKNEQFF.

The chain carries TRBV7-9 and TRBJ1-4; 7 bases fit TRBD1. CDR1 and CDR2 (germline): SEHNR, FQNEAQ (reference sequence). The CDR3 consists of 16 residues. Losses at the gene ends were 2 bases for V and 7 bases for J; bases not matched to a gene: 10. CDR3 sequence reads: CASSLIYGRQGEKLFF. The DNA of the CDR3 is TGTGCCAGCAGCTTAATTTACGGGAGACAGGGTGAAAAACTGTTTTTT.

V is TRBV2 and J is TRBJ1-4; D gene uncertain. The length of the CDR3 is 15 residues. Germline V gene lookup returns CDR1 SNHLY and CDR2 FYNNEI. V gave up 2 bases and J gave up 8 bases, with 15 bases separating them. CDR3 sequence reads: CASSEFSGFGEKLFF. The CDR3, as DNA: TGTGCCAGCAGTGAATTTTCCGGATTTGGCGAAAAACTGTTTTTT. The full variable domain, in which reference TRBV2 and TRBJ1-4 provide the parts outside the CDR3, is EPEVTQTPSHQVTQMGQEVILRCVPISNHLYFYWYRQILGQKVEFLVSFYNNEISEKSEIFDDQFSVERPDGSNFTLKIRSTKLEDSAMYFCASSEFSGFGEKLFFGSGTQLSVL.

This sequence joins TRBV4-2 and TRBJ1-3, with a weak D call TRBD1 (6 bases). CDR1 and CDR2 (germline): LGHNA, YNFKEQ. Trimming removed 3 bases at V and 2 bases at J, with 11 bases between. The CDR3 runs to 15 residues. This CDR3 reads CASSHTQGPGNTIYF. The DNA for the CDR3 is TGTGCCAGCAGCCATACACAGGGTCCTGGAAACACCATATATTTT.

This clone occurred once. The gene calls are TRBV7-3 and TRBJ2-1; D may be TRBD2 (5 bases). The CDR3 has 15 residues. Trimming pared 5 bases from V and 2 bases from J, leaving 13 bases between. Germline V CDR1 and CDR2: SGHTA, FQGTGA. In DNA, the CDR3 is TGTGCCAGCAGCAAGCTAGCTACCCCCTACAATGAGCAGTTCTTC. It is translated as CASSKLATPYNEQFF. Drawing the rest from reference TRBV7-3 and TRBJ2-1, the complete variable domain is GAGVSQTPSNKVTEKGKYVELRCDPISGHTALYWYRQSLGQGPEFLIYFQGTGAADDSGLPNDRFFAVRPEGSVSTLKIQRTERGDSAVYLCASSKLATPYNEQFFGPGTRLTVL.

This rearrangement joins TRBV6-5 to TRBJ1-3; TRBD1 matches 7 bases. V trimming: 0 bases; J trimming: 4 bases; junction bases outside the gene matches: 6. The length of the CDR3 is 16 residues. Germline V gene lookup returns CDR1 MNHEY and CDR2 SVGAGI. The DNA for the CDR3 is TGTGCCAGCAGTTACTCCACAGGGGAAACCGGAAACACCATATATTTT. Translating gives CASSYSTGETGNTIYF.

The chain recombines TRBV30 with TRBJ2-2, with D perhaps matching TRBD1 (7 bases). The length of the CDR3 is 13 residues. The V and J ends lost 4 bases and 3 bases respectively, with 9 bases between them. Per the germline V gene, CDR1 is GTSNPN and CDR2 is SVGIG (reference sequence). The CDR3 loop reads CAWTGGYTGELFF. CDR3 coding DNA: TGTGCCTGGACAGGGGGGTACACCGGGGAGCTGTTTTTT.

The rearrangement links TRBV10-2 to TRBJ2-1; 7 bases are shared with TRBD2. Germline trimming cut 4 bases from V and 8 bases from J; bases unmatched to any gene: 8. The V gene's germline CDR1 is WSHSY and CDR2 SAAADI. The CDR3 consists of 14 residues. CDR3 DNA: TGCGCCAGCAGTGGGACTAGTACAATCGATGAGCAGTTCTTC. It yields the protein CASSGTSTIDEQFF.

The chain couples TRBV28 to TRBJ2-1; 14 bases are shared with TRBD2. Germline V gene sequence: CDR1 MDHEN, CDR2 SYDVKM. The CDR3 is 16 amino acids. The DNA for the CDR3 is TGTGCGGCAAGGACTAGCGGGAGGACCGAGTACAATGAGCAGTTCTTC. Translating gives CAARTSGRTEYNEQFF.

This chain uses TRBV6-1 with TRBJ1-5, with D tentatively TRBD1 (5 bases). V shed 2 bases and J shed 7 bases, with 9 bases lying between them. Germline assignment: CDR1 MNHNS and CDR2 SASEGT. The CDR3 is made up of 13 amino acids. For the CDR3, the DNA is TGTGCCAGCAGTGAAATAGGGGCACAGCCCCAGCATTTT. Translated, it gives CASSEIGAQPQHF.

This sequence joins TRBV7-2 and TRBJ2-1; D unresolved. Germline lookup yields CDR1 SGHTA and CDR2 FQGNSA. V lost 1 base and J lost 2, with 6 bases in between. CDR3 size: 14 residues. The CDR3 coding sequence is TGTGCCAGCAGCTTAGTAGGGACCTACAATGAGCAGTTCTTC. This gives the protein CASSLVGTYNEQFF.

This clone was recorded once. This chain connects TRBV4-2 to TRBJ1-5; 10 bases agree with TRBD1. The ends lost 3 bases at V and 1 base at J; junction bases unmatched: 9. Germline V gives CDR1 LGHNA, CDR2 YNFKEQ. The CDR3 has 18 residues. Here the CDR3 DNA reads TGTGCCAGCAGCCATGGGGGACAGGGGTTAGGGAGCAATCAGCCCCAGCATTTT. Protein product: CASSHGGQGLGSNQPQHF.

This clone was seen a single time. The chain uses TRBV5-4 and TRBJ2-2, with unresolved D. V was trimmed by 0 bases and J by 0 bases, leaving 12 bases between them. Germline lookup yields CDR1 SGHNT and CDR2 YYREEE (reference sequence). This CDR3 has 17 amino acids. The CDR3 sequence: CASSLDSRTANTGELFF. The DNA of the CDR3 is TGTGCCAGCAGCTTGGACTCCAGAACCGCGAACACCGGGGAGCTGTTTTTT.